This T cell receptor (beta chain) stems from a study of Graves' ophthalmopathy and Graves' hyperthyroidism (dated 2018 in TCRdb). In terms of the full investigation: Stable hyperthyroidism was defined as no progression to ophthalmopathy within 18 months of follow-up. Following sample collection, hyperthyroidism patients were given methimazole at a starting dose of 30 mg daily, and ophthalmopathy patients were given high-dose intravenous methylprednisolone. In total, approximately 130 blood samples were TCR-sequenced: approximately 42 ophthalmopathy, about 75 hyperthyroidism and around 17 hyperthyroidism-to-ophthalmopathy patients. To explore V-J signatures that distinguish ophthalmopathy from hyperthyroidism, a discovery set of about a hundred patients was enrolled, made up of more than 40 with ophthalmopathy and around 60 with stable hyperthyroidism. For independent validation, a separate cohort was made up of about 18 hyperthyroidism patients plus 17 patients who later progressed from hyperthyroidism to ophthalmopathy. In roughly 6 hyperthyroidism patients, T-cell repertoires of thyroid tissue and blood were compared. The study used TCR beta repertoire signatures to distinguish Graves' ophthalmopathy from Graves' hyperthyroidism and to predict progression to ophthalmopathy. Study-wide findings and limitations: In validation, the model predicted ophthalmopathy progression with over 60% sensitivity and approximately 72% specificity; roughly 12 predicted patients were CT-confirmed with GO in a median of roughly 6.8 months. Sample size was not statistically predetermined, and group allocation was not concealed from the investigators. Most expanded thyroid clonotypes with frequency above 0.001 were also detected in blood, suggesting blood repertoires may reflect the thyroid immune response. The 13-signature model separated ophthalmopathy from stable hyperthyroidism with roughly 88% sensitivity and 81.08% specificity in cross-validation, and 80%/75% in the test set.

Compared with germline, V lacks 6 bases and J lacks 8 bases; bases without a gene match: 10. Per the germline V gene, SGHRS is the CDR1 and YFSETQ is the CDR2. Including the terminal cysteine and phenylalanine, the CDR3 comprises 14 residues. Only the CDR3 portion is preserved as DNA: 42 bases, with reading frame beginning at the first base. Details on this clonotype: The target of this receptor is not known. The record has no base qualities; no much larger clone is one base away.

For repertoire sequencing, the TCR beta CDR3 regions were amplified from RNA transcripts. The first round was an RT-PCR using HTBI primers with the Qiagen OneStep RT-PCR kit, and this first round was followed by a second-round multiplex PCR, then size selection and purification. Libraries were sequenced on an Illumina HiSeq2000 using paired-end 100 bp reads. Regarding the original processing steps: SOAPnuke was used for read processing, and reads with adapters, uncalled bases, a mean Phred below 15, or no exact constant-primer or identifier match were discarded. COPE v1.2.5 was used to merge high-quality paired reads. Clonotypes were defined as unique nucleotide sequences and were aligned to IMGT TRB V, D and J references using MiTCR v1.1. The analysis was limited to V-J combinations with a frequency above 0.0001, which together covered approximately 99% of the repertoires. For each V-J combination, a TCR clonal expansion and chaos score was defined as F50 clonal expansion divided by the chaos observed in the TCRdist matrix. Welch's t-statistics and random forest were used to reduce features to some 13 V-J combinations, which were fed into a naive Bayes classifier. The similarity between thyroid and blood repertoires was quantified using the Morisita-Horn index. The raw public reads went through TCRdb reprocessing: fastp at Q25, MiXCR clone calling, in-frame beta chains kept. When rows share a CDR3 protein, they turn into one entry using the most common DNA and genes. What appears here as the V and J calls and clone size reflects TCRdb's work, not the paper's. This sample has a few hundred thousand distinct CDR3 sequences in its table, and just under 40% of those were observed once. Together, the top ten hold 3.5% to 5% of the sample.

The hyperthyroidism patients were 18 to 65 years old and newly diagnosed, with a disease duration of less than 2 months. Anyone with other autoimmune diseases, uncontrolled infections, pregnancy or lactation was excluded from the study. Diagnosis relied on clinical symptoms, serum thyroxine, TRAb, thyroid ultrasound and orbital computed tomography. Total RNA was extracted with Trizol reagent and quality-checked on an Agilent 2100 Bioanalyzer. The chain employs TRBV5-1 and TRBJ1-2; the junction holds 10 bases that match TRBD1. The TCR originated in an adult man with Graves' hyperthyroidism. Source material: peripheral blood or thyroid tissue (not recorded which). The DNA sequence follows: TGCGCCAGCACCGCTAGACAGGGGGCCTACGGCTACACCTTC. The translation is CASTARQGAYGYTF.